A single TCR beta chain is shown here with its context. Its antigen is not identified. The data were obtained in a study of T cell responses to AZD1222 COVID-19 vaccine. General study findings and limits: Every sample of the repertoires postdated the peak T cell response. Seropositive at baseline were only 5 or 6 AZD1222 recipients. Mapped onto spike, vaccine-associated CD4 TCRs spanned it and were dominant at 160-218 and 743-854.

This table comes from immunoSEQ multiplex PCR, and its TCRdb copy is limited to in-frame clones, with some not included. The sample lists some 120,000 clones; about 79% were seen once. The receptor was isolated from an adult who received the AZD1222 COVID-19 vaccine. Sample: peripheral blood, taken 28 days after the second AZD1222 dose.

The CDR3 region has the DNA TGTGCCAGCAGCTCCGGACAGGGGAGCACTGAAGCTTTCTTT. Encoded protein: CASSSGQGSTEAFF. The V call is TRBV11-1, the J call TRBJ1-1; the match to TRBD1 covers 9 bases. The CDR3 is made up of 14 amino acids. The V gene end was trimmed by 4 bases and the J gene end by 4 bases; junction bases not matched to a gene: 4. The V gene's germline CDR1 is SGHAT and CDR2 FQDESV (reference sequence).